These 22 T cell receptor beta chains were all obtained from the same sample, sequenced in a study of early T cells in non-severe SARS-CoV-2 infection. TCRdb re-called the 5' RACE reads with MiXCR, one entry per CDR3 protein. Of about 30,000 distinct CDR3 sequences in the sample, under 7.5% were seen once. Input material: whole blood. The origin of the receptors is an adult who was a healthcare worker with PCR-confirmed SARS-CoV-2 infection or an uninfected control (not recorded which).

This clonotype has at least ten counts. V gene TRBV2 combines with J gene TRBJ2-5; possible D gene TRBD2, 5 bases. Trimming shortened V by 6 bases and J by 1 base, and 9 bases separated the two germline ends. This CDR3 is built from 13 residues. Germline V gene data show CDR1 as SNHLY and CDR2 as FYNNEI. Here the CDR3 DNA reads TGTGCCAGCAGCCAGGACTTCCAAGAGACCCAGTACTTC. Translation: CASSQDFQETQYF.

In this sample, this clonotype turned up many times. The V and J genes are TRBV27 and TRBJ2-1; D unresolved. Between the trimmed V and J ends, which lost 3 bases and 6 bases, there was a span of 9 bases. The CDR3 is 13 amino acids. The germline V gene encodes CDR1 MNHEY and CDR2 SMNVEV (reference sequence). The CDR3 here is CASSFRASNEQFF. CDR3 bases: TGTGCCAGCAGTTTTCGGGCTAGCAATGAGCAGTTCTTC.

This clonotype was counted many times. CDR3 residues: CASSYSRGTPSPYEQYF. CDR3 nucleotides: TGTGCCAGCAGTTACTCGAGAGGGACACCTTCCCCCTACGAGCAGTACTTC. The V gene is TRBV6-6, the J gene TRBJ2-7; tentatively, D is TRBD1 (6 bases). Germline loops: CDR1 MNHNY, CDR2 SVGAGI (reference sequence). Trimming removed 0 bases from V and 2 bases from J, with 17 bases in between. The CDR3 spans 17 residues.

This clonotype was detected ten times or more. V is TRBV13 and J is TRBJ1-1, with a tentative D call TRBD1 (6 bases). The CDR3 is made up of 16 amino acids. The germline CDR1 and CDR2 sequences are PRHDT and FYEKMQ (reference sequence). Trimming left V 2 bases short and J 5 bases short, with 18 bases between. The CDR3 DNA is TGTGCCAGCAGCTTATTCGGGGGGGCCTTTTTTACTGAAGCTTTCTTT. Translating it yields CASSLFGGAFFTEAFF.

This clonotype came up many times. This chain links TRBV6-2 or TRBV6-3 with TRBJ2-3; tentatively, D is TRBD1 or TRBD2 (5 bases each). V shed 4 bases and J shed 3 bases, with 5 bases lying between them. The germline gives CDR1 MNHEY, CDR2 SVGEGT. CDR3 size: 12 residues. The CDR3 sequence is CASSWGTDTQYF. The DNA for the CDR3 is TGTGCCAGCAGTTGGGGGACAGATACGCAGTATTTT.

This clonotype has just a few counts. V usage is TRBV3-1 and J usage is TRBJ1-1; TRBD1 might be the D (5 bases). Trimming left V 0 bases short and J 5 bases short, with 10 bases between. The CDR3 length is 14 residues. Germline V gene data show CDR1 as LGHDT and CDR2 as YNNKEL (reference sequence). CDR3 protein: CASSQDPGKTEAFF. In DNA form, the CDR3 reads TGTGCCAGCAGCCAAGATCCAGGGAAGACTGAAGCTTTCTTT.

This clonotype was observed a handful of times. V and J are TRBV19 and TRBJ2-7, with D possibly called TRBD1 or TRBD2 (5 bases each). V was pared by 6 bases and J by 0 bases, with 12 bases between. The CDR3 loop spans 14 amino acids. From germline, CDR1 is LNHDA and CDR2 SQIVND (reference sequence). CDR3 sequence: CASSRWGSSYEQYF. CDR3 DNA sequence: TGTGCCAGTAGCCGCTGGGGGTCCTCCTACGAGCAGTACTTC.

Many counts were recorded for this clonotype. The chain employs TRBV7-6 and TRBJ2-7; possibly TRBD1 or TRBD2 for D (5 bases each). Germline assignment: CDR1 SGHVS and CDR2 FNYEAQ. CDR3 length: 12 residues. Trimming pared 5 bases from V and 4 bases from J, leaving 9 bases between. CDR3 coding DNA: TGTGCCAGCAGCCCTGGGGGATACGAGCAGTACTTC. Translation: CASSPGGYEQYF.

The V and J genes are TRBV7-9 and TRBJ2-5; 8 bases agree with TRBD1. After removal of 5 bases from V and 2 bases from J, the junction contained 13 bases not matched to a gene. The CDR3 has 17 amino acids. CDR1 and CDR2 from the germline V gene are SEHNR and FQNEAQ (reference sequence). For the CDR3, the DNA is TGTGCCAGCAGCCGGATCCGCAGGGGGCGCGGACAAGAGACCCAGTACTTC. It specifies CASSRIRRGRGQETQYF.

Many counts were recorded for this clonotype. CDR3 amino acids: CASSLAGAGTHTQYF. CDR3 in DNA: TGCGCCAGCAGCCTAGCGGGGGCGGGGACACATACGCAGTATTTT. The chain recombines TRBV4-3 with TRBJ2-3; 9 bases agree with TRBD2. This CDR3 has 15 amino acids. Looked up from germline, CDR1 is LGHNA and CDR2 is YSLEER. With V trimmed by 4 bases and J by 7 bases, 9 bases remained unmatched.

This clonotype came up many times. The V call is TRBV11-2, the J call TRBJ2-5, with 7 nucleotides matching TRBD2. CDR1 is SGHAT, CDR2 FQNNGV, per germline. With V trimmed by 3 bases and J by 3 bases, 4 bases remained unmatched. This CDR3 has 14 residues. This CDR3 reads CASSLGREKETQYF. CDR3 sequence (DNA): TGTGCCAGCAGCTTGGGGCGGGAGAAAGAGACCCAGTACTTC.

In its sample, this clonotype was seen many times. The chain recombines TRBV10-3 with TRBJ2-3; 10 bases match TRBD1. Trimming took 2 bases from V and 6 from J; bases not matched to a gene: 5. CDR1 ENHRY and CDR2 SYGVKD come from the germline V gene. The CDR3 loop spans 15 amino acids. The CDR3 DNA reads as TGTGCCATCAGTGAGAGGGGACAGGGGTTGGATACGCAGTATTTT. This codes for CAISERGQGLDTQYF.

The rearrangement joins TRBV6-6 to TRBJ1-5, with no clear D. The length of the CDR3 is 14 residues. V was trimmed by 0 bases and J by 3 bases, leaving 6 bases between them. Germline lookup yields CDR1 MNHNY and CDR2 SVGAGI (reference sequence). The CDR3 nucleotides are TGTGCCAGCAGTTACTCTTGGGACAATCAGCCCCAGCATTTT. Protein: CASSYSWDNQPQHF.

Many counts were recorded for this clonotype. V usage is TRBV2 and J usage is TRBJ2-1, with D maybe TRBD2 (6 bases). CDR3 size: 15 residues. Germline CDR1 SNHLY, CDR2 FYNNEI. The ends were cut back, 6 bases at V and 3 bases at J, with 15 bases in the middle. The CDR3 spells CASSETSLYYNEQFF. DNA for the CDR3: TGTGCCAGCAGCGAGACTAGTCTGTACTACAATGAGCAGTTCTTC.

This clonotype was counted many times. This chain links TRBV18 with TRBJ2-3; D not resolved. Deletions cut 3 bases from V and 2 bases from J, with 15 bases between. The germline V gene has CDR1 KGHSH and CDR2 LQKENI. The CDR3 is 16 amino acids. CDR3 sequence (DNA): TGTGCCAGCTCACCGGTAGGGCGCGGTTACACAGATACGCAGTATTTT. Its translation: CASSPVGRGYTDTQYF. Based on the CDR3 plus reference TRBV18 and TRBJ2-3, the full variable domain is NAGVMQNPRHLVRRRGQEARLRCSPMKGHSHVYWYRQLPEEGLKFMVYLQKENIIDESGMPKERFSAEFPKEGPSILRIQQVVRGDSAAYFCASSPVGRGYTDTQYFGPGTRLTVL.

This clonotype was observed a handful of times. V usage is TRBV4-2 and J usage is TRBJ2-5; 10 bases map to TRBD2. V shed 0 bases and J 5 bases; nucleotides not matched to a gene: 12. In germline, CDR1 is LGHNA, CDR2 YNFKEQ. The CDR3 loop spans 18 amino acids. In DNA, the CDR3 is TGTGCCAGCAGCCAAGACCCCTGGACTAGCGGAGAAGGGGAGACCCAGTACTTC. This codes for CASSQDPWTSGEGETQYF.

This clonotype has a count of ten or more. V gene TRBV7-8 combines with J gene TRBJ1-6, with D unclear. The CDR3 is 15 amino acids. V was pared by 3 bases and J by 0 bases, with 6 bases between. Germline lookup yields CDR1 SGHVS and CDR2 FQNEAQ. The CDR3 here is CASSFPGSYNSPLHF. The CDR3 region has the DNA TGTGCCAGCAGCTTCCCGGGCTCCTATAATTCACCCCTCCACTTT.

This clonotype was counted many times. The V and J genes are TRBV20-1 and TRBJ2-6, with D perhaps TRBD2 (5 bases). This CDR3 spans 16 amino acids. Trimming pared 3 bases from V and 2 bases from J, leaving 14 bases between. Germline values: CDR1 DFQATT, CDR2 SNEGSKA (reference sequence). The CDR3 spells CSARRPGRPGANVLTF. The CDR3 DNA sequence: TGCAGTGCTAGGCGGCCGGGGAGACCTGGGGCCAACGTCCTGACTTTC.

This clonotype has a count of ten or more. V and J are TRBV12-3 or TRBV12-4 and TRBJ1-3; 7 nucleotides line up with TRBD1. The CDR3 runs to 14 residues. The trim removed 6 bases at V and 0 bases at J, leaving 2 bases unmatched. The CDR3 protein is CASRGQRSGNTIYF. The CDR3 bases are TGTGCCAGCAGGGGACAGCGCTCTGGAAACACCATATATTTT.

This clonotype was detected many times. This rearrangement joins TRBV10-3 to TRBJ2-1; D unclear. Germline V gene sequence: CDR1 ENHRY, CDR2 SYGVKD. Trimming cost V 2 bases and J 4 bases, with 15 bases left between them. CDR3 size: 16 residues. CDR3 region: CAISELTDKGYNEQFF. CDR3 DNA: TGTGCCATCAGTGAGCTGACGGATAAAGGGTACAATGAGCAGTTCTTC.

The chain couples TRBV7-9 to TRBJ1-2; 7 positions match TRBD1. Germline loops: CDR1 SEHNR, CDR2 FQNEAQ (reference sequence). Unmatched junction bases numbered 6, after V lost 7 bases and J lost 4 bases. CDR3 length equals 13 residues. CDR3 DNA sequence: TGTGCCAGCACCCGGGGACAGACCTATGGCTACACCTTC. Residues: CASTRGQTYGYTF.

This clonotype was picked up many times. The chain recombines TRBV19 with TRBJ1-4; D is ambiguous. V lost 5 bases, J lost 10 bases, and 11 bases lay in between. The CDR3 is 12 residues long. Germline loops: CDR1 LNHDA, CDR2 SQIVND (reference sequence). The CDR3 nucleotides read TGTGCCAGTAGTTATGCACCAGGAAAACTGTTTTTT. Its translation is CASSYAPGKLFF. The full variable domain, its missing parts supplied by reference TRBV19 and TRBJ1-4, is DGGITQSPKYLFRKEGQNVTLSCEQNLNHDAMYWYRQDPGQGLRLIYYSQIVNDFQKGDIAEGYSVSREKKESFPLTVTSAQKNPTAFYLCASSYAPGKLFFGSGTQLSVL.